These 22 T cell receptor beta chains originate from one sample sequenced in a study of T cells after yellow fever vaccination. MiXCR, applied by TCRdb to the 5' RACE reads, yields one record per CDR3 protein. Of some 500,000 distinct CDR3 sequences listed, around an eighth are singletons. This specimen was PBMCs, taken on the day of the yellow fever booster vaccination. These receptor sequences come from a man aged 25 to 45 who received the YFV17D yellow fever vaccine.

The chain couples TRBV5-1 to TRBJ2-2; 8 nucleotides align to TRBD1. Germline assignment: CDR1 SGHRS and CDR2 YFSETQ. V gave up 4 bases and J gave up 4 bases; unmatched junction bases: 9. The CDR3 runs 16 residues. CDR3 sequence: CASSPGQGEPTGELFF. CDR3 nucleotides: TGCGCCAGCAGCCCCGGACAGGGTGAACCCACCGGGGAGCTGTTTTTT.

This clonotype occurred a few times. The chain couples TRBV18 to TRBJ2-7, with 11 bases identical to TRBD2. CDR3 length equals 15 residues. V gave up 5 bases and J gave up 2 bases; unmatched junction bases: 5. Germline V gene data show CDR1 as KGHSH and CDR2 as LQKENI. The DNA for the CDR3 is TGTGCCAGCTCAGCCCCGGGACTAGCGGCCTACGAGCAGTACTTC. It encodes CASSAPGLAAYEQYF.

In this sample, this clonotype turned up a few times. The chain employs TRBV12-3 or TRBV12-4 and TRBJ1-2; maybe TRBD1 (5 bases). Between the trimmed V and J ends, which lost 7 bases and 5 bases, there was a span of 17 bases. This CDR3 region has 14 residues. CDR3 loop: CASTPRGDRYGYTF. The CDR3 DNA follows: TGTGCCAGCACCCCTCGGGGGGATCGTTATGGCTACACCTTC.

This chain joins TRBV7-9 and TRBJ2-1; the D is unclear. Germline V gene sequence: CDR1 SEHNR, CDR2 FQNEAQ (reference sequence). V lost 0 bases to trimming and J lost 5 bases, with 11 bases between them. The length of the CDR3 is 15 residues. In DNA, the CDR3 is TGTGCCAGCAGCTTAGCGCTGGGATCGGACAATGAGCAGTTCTTC. This codes for CASSLALGSDNEQFF.

This clonotype was observed a few times. The chain uses TRBV3-1 and TRBJ1-1; no clear D gene. The CDR3 sequence is 14 residues long. Trimming pared 8 bases from V and 1 base from J, leaving 14 bases between. The germline V gene has CDR1 LGHDT and CDR2 YNNKEL (reference sequence). CDR3 nucleotide sequence: TGTGCCAGCGGGAGCAGTTCCCCGAACACTGAAGCTTTCTTT. Its translation is CASGSSSPNTEAFF.

CDR3 loop: CASKGSKGQGFTGELFF. DNA for the CDR3: TGTGCCAGCAAGGGGTCAAAGGGACAGGGTTTCACCGGGGAGCTGTTTTTT. The chain is built from TRBV12-3 or TRBV12-4 and TRBJ2-2, with TRBD1 matching over 9 bases. This CDR3 is built from 17 residues. With 7 bases clipped from V and 4 bases from J, the junction kept 13 bases outside the gene matches.

This clonotype was detected a few times. The chain has TRBV5-1 and TRBJ2-1, with D possibly matching TRBD2 (6 bases). V lost 4 bases, J lost 9 bases, and 14 bases lay in between. This CDR3 comprises 13 residues. Germline V lookup: CDR1 SGHRS, CDR2 YFSETQ. The CDR3 DNA sequence: TGCGCCAGCAGCCCTCTCCCGGGAGTTGAGCAGTTCTTC. Residues: CASSPLPGVEQFF.

In this sample, this clonotype turned up a few times. The rearrangement links TRBV28 to TRBJ2-7; no reliable D call. CDR1 and CDR2 (germline): MDHEN, SYDVKM. The CDR3 covers 15 residues. V dropped 2 bases and J dropped 2 bases, with 13 bases sitting between them. CDR3 protein: CASSLEFTETYEQYF. The CDR3 DNA sequence: TGTGCCAGCAGTTTAGAATTCACAGAGACCTACGAGCAGTACTTC.

Only a few counts were recorded for this clonotype. The V and J genes are TRBV20-1 and TRBJ2-3; 12 bases are a match to TRBD2. There are 14 residues in the CDR3. Germline V CDR1 and CDR2: DFQATT, SNEGSKA (reference sequence). Unmatched junction bases numbered 1, after V lost 3 bases and J lost 3 bases. The CDR3 nucleotides are TGCAGTGCTAGTACTAGCGGGAGGACAGATACGCAGTATTTT. Translating it yields CSASTSGRTDTQYF.

This clonotype was observed a few times. This rearrangement joins TRBV2 to TRBJ2-1; the D gene is possibly TRBD1 (5 bases). Trimming took 2 bases from V and 4 from J, leaving 6 bases between them. CDR1 and CDR2 from the germline V gene are SNHLY and FYNNEI. CDR3 length equals 13 residues. The DNA for the CDR3 is TGTGCCAGCAGTGAACAGGGTTACAATGAGCAGTTCTTC. Translated: CASSEQGYNEQFF.

In DNA form, the CDR3 reads TGTGCCAGCAGCTTGGGTCAGCGAAGCTCCTACGAGCAGTACTTC. Protein: CASSLGQRSSYEQYF. The chain uses TRBV5-8 and TRBJ2-7; D is undetermined. Trimming shortened V by 0 bases and J by 0 bases, and 10 bases separated the two germline ends. Germline-derived CDR1 and CDR2 are SGHTS and YDEGEE. The CDR3 contains 15 residues. Complete variable domain (other parts from reference TRBV5-8 and TRBJ2-7): EAGVTQSPTHLIKTRGQQATLRCSPISGHTSVYWYQQALGLGLQFLLWYDEGEERNRGNFPPRFSGRQFPNYSSELNVNALELEDSALYLCASSLGQRSSYEQYFGPGTRLTVT.

This rearrangement joins TRBV28 to TRBJ2-2; no clear D. Germline V CDR1 and CDR2: MDHEN, SYDVKM. Trimming removed 2 bases from V and 5 bases from J, with 12 bases in between. This CDR3 has 15 residues. Here the CDR3 reads CASSLSYSSTGELFF. In DNA, the CDR3 is TGTGCCAGCAGTTTAAGTTACAGCTCAACCGGGGAGCTGTTTTTT.

This chain uses TRBV10-3 with TRBJ2-3; no definite D call. Germline loops: CDR1 ENHRY, CDR2 SYGVKD. The CDR3 is 14 amino acids. The V end was cut by 4 bases, the J end by 6 bases, with 14 bases between. Here the CDR3 reads CAISVSLDSDTQYF. In nucleotides, the CDR3 is TGTGCCATCAGTGTATCGCTAGATTCGGATACGCAGTATTTT.

This clonotype showed up many times. The chain recombines TRBV18 with TRBJ2-5; D call uncertain. Per the germline V gene, CDR1 is KGHSH and CDR2 is LQKENI. CDR3 size: 13 residues. The ends were cut back, 2 bases at V and 1 base at J, with 5 bases in the middle. Here the CDR3 reads CASSPALQETQYF. The CDR3 DNA reads as TGTGCCAGCTCACCAGCGCTCCAAGAGACCCAGTACTTC.

DNA for the CDR3: TGTGCCAGCAGCCACGGGACAACTGAGGGAGAGACCCAGTACTTC. Translated: CASSHGTTEGETQYF. The V gene is TRBV11-3, the J gene TRBJ2-5; tentative D call: TRBD1 (6 bases). Looked up from germline, CDR1 is SGHNT and CDR2 is YENEEA. Trimming took 5 bases from V and 4 from J, leaving 17 bases between them. This CDR3 is 15 amino acids long.

The chain has TRBV5-1 and TRBJ2-7; D may match TRBD1 or TRBD2 (6 bases each). CDR1 is SGHRS, CDR2 YFSETQ, per germline. The germline V and J ends were trimmed by 4 bases and 0 bases, with 17 bases remaining between them. This CDR3 is built from 16 residues. CDR3: CASSPFGGFGSYEQYF. The CDR3 DNA follows: TGCGCCAGCAGCCCGTTCGGGGGCTTTGGCTCCTACGAGCAGTACTTC. Based on the CDR3 plus reference TRBV5-1 and TRBJ2-7, the full variable domain is KAGVTQTPRYLIKTRGQQVTLSCSPISGHRSVSWYQQTPGQGLQFLFEYFSETQRNKGNFPGRFSGRQFSNSRSEMNVSTLELGDSALYLCASSPFGGFGSYEQYFGPGTRLTVT.

This clonotype was found a few times. The V gene is TRBV13, the J gene TRBJ2-5; TRBD1 is a possible D gene (5 bases). Trimming removed 3 bases at V and 1 base at J, with 9 bases between. In germline, CDR1 is PRHDT, CDR2 FYEKMQ (reference sequence). This CDR3 has 14 amino acids. CDR3 DNA sequence: TGTGCCAGCAGCTTCGGACAATTCCAAGAGACCCAGTACTTC. Translating it yields CASSFGQFQETQYF.

This clonotype was seen once. CDR3 bases: TGTGCCAGCAGCTTATCTGGCCCGGGTCGACAACGGTTCTTC. The encoded protein is CASSLSGPGRQRFF. The chain carries TRBV11-1 and TRBJ2-1; D gene unclear. The CDR3 length is 14 residues. The germline V and J ends were trimmed by 2 bases and 15 bases, with 20 bases remaining between them. Germline CDR1 and CDR2: SGHAT and FQDESV (reference sequence).

This clonotype was observed many times. The rearrangement uses TRBV5-1 and TRBJ2-7; no reliable D call. Looked up from germline, CDR1 is SGHRS and CDR2 is YFSETQ. This CDR3 comprises 13 residues. V lost 2 bases and J 2 bases, leaving 8 bases between the germline ends. CDR3 loop: CASSFTEAYEQYF. The CDR3 region has the DNA TGCGCCAGCAGCTTCACGGAAGCCTACGAGCAGTACTTC.

There are a few counts of this clonotype. This sequence joins TRBV4-3 and TRBJ1-6; the D gene is possibly TRBD1 (6 bases). CDR1 is LGHNA, CDR2 YSLEER, per germline. The CDR3 has 16 amino acids. Trimming took off 0 bases at V and 8 bases at J, with 14 bases between the two ends. The CDR3 nucleotides read TGCGCCAGCAGCCAAGATGCTAGGCAGGGGTATTCACCCCTCCACTTT. Residues: CASSQDARQGYSPLHF.

This chain connects TRBV20-1 to TRBJ2-7; 8 bases map to TRBD2. This CDR3 has 14 residues. Losses at the gene ends were 2 bases for V and 1 base for J; bases not matched to a gene: 4. The germline CDR1 and CDR2 sequences are DFQATT and SNEGSKA (reference sequence). The DNA of the CDR3 is TGCAGTGCTAGACAAGCGGGGGTATCCTACGAGCAGTACTTC. The encoded protein is CSARQAGVSYEQYF.

This clonotype was detected only a few times. The chain recombines TRBV20-1 with TRBJ2-3; 8 bases match TRBD2. This CDR3 is built from 12 residues. Germline V gene data show CDR1 as DFQATT and CDR2 as SNEGSKA (reference sequence). CDR3 sequence: CRAGADKDTQYF. The DNA of the CDR3 is TGCAGAGCGGGGGCTGATAAAGATACGCAGTATTTT.